One sample yielded the 14 T cell receptor beta chains listed below, sequenced in a study of response to subunit inactivated influenza vaccine. TCRdb used MiXCR to reprocess the RT-PCR reads, holding one entry per CDR3 protein. The data contain about 500,000 distinct CDR3 sequences, more than 7% of them singletons. Sequencing was performed on PBMCs from blood, taken approximately 25 months after vaccination. The origin of the receptors is a man in his fifties or sixties who received an inactivated influenza vaccine.

The chain recombines TRBV12-3 or TRBV12-4 with TRBJ2-1; D not certain. The V gene lost 5 bases and the J gene lost 9 bases, with 11 bases spanning the gap. CDR3 length: 12 residues. This CDR3 is CASSPYVPEQFF. DNA of the CDR3: TGTGCCAGCAGTCCCTACGTGCCTGAGCAGTTCTTC.

This clonotype was observed at least ten times. V and J are TRBV15 and TRBJ2-2; 7 nucleotides line up with TRBD1. With V trimmed by 3 bases and J by 6 bases, 7 bases remained unmatched. The CDR3 is made up of 15 amino acids. In germline, CDR1 is LNHNV, CDR2 YYDKDF (reference sequence). Here the CDR3 reads CATSRGTAPAGELFF. The CDR3 DNA reads TGTGCCACCAGCAGGGGGACAGCCCCCGCCGGGGAGCTGTTTTTT.

The sample holds many counts of this clonotype. The chain is built from TRBV15 and TRBJ1-4; no definite D call. Germline-derived CDR1 and CDR2 are LNHNV and YYDKDF (reference sequence). The V gene lost 2 bases and the J gene lost 2 bases, with 9 bases spanning the gap. The CDR3 runs 15 residues. The CDR3 sequence: CATSRTSGTNEKLFF. The CDR3 DNA sequence: TGTGCCACCAGCAGAACCTCCGGGACTAATGAAAAACTGTTTTTT.

The rearrangement joins TRBV13 to TRBJ2-6, with 11 positions matching TRBD1. Germline assignment: CDR1 PRHDT and CDR2 FYEKMQ (reference sequence). V lost 5 bases to trimming and J lost 3 bases; unmatched junction nucleotides: 12. The CDR3 has 19 residues. CDR3 DNA sequence: TGTGCCAGCAGCAGAATCCGGACAGGGGGCGCAGGTGGGGCCAACGTCCTGACTTTC. Its protein product is CASSRIRTGGAGGANVLTF.

The chain recombines TRBV18 with TRBJ2-3, with a possible D match to TRBD2 (5 bases). Trimming left V 6 bases short and J 3 bases short, with 16 bases between. Germline values: CDR1 KGHSH, CDR2 LQKENI. The CDR3 is made up of 15 amino acids. CDR3 bases: TGTGCCAGCTCTTCGATAACTAGGTTGACAGATACGCAGTATTTT. As protein: CASSSITRLTDTQYF.

With regard to this clonotype: One base away lies a much larger clone, so this may be a sequencing read error. The rearrangement joins TRBV5-6 to TRBJ2-1; 7 bases align to TRBD2. The CDR3 contains 17 residues. V lost 4 bases and J lost 0; bases outside the gene matches: 10. Germline V gene data show CDR1 as SGHDT and CDR2 as YYEEEE. As DNA, the CDR3 is TGTGCCAGCAGCCTTTTCACTAGCGCCTTCTCCTACAATGAGCAGTTCTTC. It is translated as CASSLFTSAFSYNEQFF.

In this sample, this clonotype turned up many times. The chain employs TRBV3-1 and TRBJ2-5; 9 bases map to TRBD2. The CDR3 has 15 amino acids. V was clipped by 3 bases and J by 2 bases; unmatched bases: 4. Germline values: CDR1 LGHDT, CDR2 YNNKEL (reference sequence). DNA of the CDR3: TGTGCCAGCAGCCATAGCGGGAGCAGACAAGAGACCCAGTACTTC. Protein product: CASSHSGSRQETQYF.

This clonotype has more than one count but fewer than ten. The chain links TRBV28 to TRBJ2-6; possibly TRBD1 or TRBD2 for D (6 bases each). Germline V gene sequence: CDR1 MDHEN, CDR2 SYDVKM. The ends were cut back, 1 base at V and 0 bases at J, with 16 bases in the middle. CDR3 size: 19 residues. Written as DNA, the CDR3 is TGTGCCAGCAGTTTATCTGGACAGATTAGCGGCTCTGGGGCCAACGTCCTGACTTTC. This codes for CASSLSGQISGSGANVLTF.

This clonotype was seen ten or more times. This CDR3 reads CASSAGQGNEQFF. The CDR3 nucleotides are TGTGCCAGCAGTGCGGGACAGGGTAATGAGCAGTTCTTC. The chain has TRBV6-4 and TRBJ2-1; TRBD1 matches at 9 bases. Germline CDR1 and CDR2: MRHNA and SNTAGT. CDR3 length: 13 amino acids. The ends lost 4 bases at V and 7 bases at J; junction bases unmatched: 2.

This clonotype was recorded many times. As DNA, the CDR3 is TGCGCCAGCATGAGCGATAGCTCCTACAATGAGCAGTTCTTC. Protein: CASMSDSSYNEQFF. The V and J genes are TRBV5-1 and TRBJ2-1; D gene ambiguous. Germline V CDR1 and CDR2: SGHRS, YFSETQ. The CDR3 is 14 residues long. V was shortened by 6 bases and J by 0 bases, with 10 bases between the two germline ends.

The table lists this clonotype with a count of one. At one boundary the junction diverges from the germline segment, which might be a read error. The CDR3 region is CASSLGGQGRTDTQYF. Written as DNA, the CDR3 is TGCGCCAGCAGCTTGGGGGGACAGGGCCGCACAGATACGCAGTATTTC. The chain has TRBV5-1 and TRBJ2-3; 9 positions agree with TRBD1. The germline V gene has CDR1 SGHRS and CDR2 YFSETQ. The length of the CDR3 is 16 residues.

This clonotype was recorded a few times. V and J are TRBV20-1 and TRBJ2-7; tentatively, D is TRBD2 (5 bases). The V end was cut by 0 bases, the J end by 0 bases, with 15 bases between. Germline V CDR1 and CDR2: DFQATT, SNEGSKA (reference sequence). There are 16 residues in the CDR3. The DNA of the CDR3 is TGCAGTGCTAGAGATATTCGGCGAGGGAACTCCTACGAGCAGTACTTC. As protein: CSARDIRRGNSYEQYF.

This clonotype was recorded a few times. The J gene is TRBJ2-1, the V gene TRBV19, with 7 bases matching TRBD2. There are 15 residues in the CDR3. V lost 6 bases, J lost 2 bases, and 7 bases stayed unmatched. The germline V gene encodes CDR1 LNHDA and CDR2 SQIVND (reference sequence). CDR3 DNA: TGTGCCAGTAGCCCTACTAGCGATGCCTACAATGAGCAGTTCTTC. Encoded protein: CASSPTSDAYNEQFF.

This clonotype was seen ten or more times. The rearrangement joins TRBV20-1 to TRBJ2-1; TRBD2 matches at 14 bases. Germline CDR1 and CDR2: DFQATT and SNEGSKA (reference sequence). J was trimmed by 8 bases and V by 3 bases; bases with no gene match: 9. This CDR3 comprises 16 residues. CDR3 in DNA: TGCAGTGCTAGGGGGACTAGCGGGGGACTCAGGGATGAGCAGTTCTTC. This codes for CSARGTSGGLRDEQFF.